This T cell receptor (beta chain) stems from a study of T cell clones after liver transplantation. As for the study in general: Blood was drawn pre-transplant, before withdrawal, and after full or failed withdrawal. Study-level points and caveats: Low donor cell numbers restricted donor-reactive repertoire measurement in a couple of subjects.

Repertoires were generated with immunoSEQ multiplex PCR, while TCRdb's copy carries only in-frame clones and drops some. Here the sample spans around 100,000 clones, about 80% being singletons. This CDR3 has 14 residues. Germline CDR1 is MNHNS and CDR2 is SASEGT. Trimming took 2 bases from V and 1 from J, leaving 3 bases between them. This clone is a singleton in its sample. Its target is unknown. The specimen was CD4+ T cells from blood, collected approximately 50 months after liver transplant. This TCR came from a human patient who received a liver transplant. Some T cells may trace back to the graft donor. The rearrangement links TRBV6-1 to TRBJ2-6; no definite D call. The CDR3 spells CASSERSGANVLTF. Written as DNA, the CDR3 is TGTGCCAGCAGTGAACGGTCTGGGGCCAACGTCCTGACTTTC.